Listed here is a single T cell receptor (beta chain). The sample comes from a study of T cells expressing NK-cell markers. CDR1 and CDR2 (germline): MNHNS, SASEGT. The CDR3 covers 17 residues. TCRdb re-analyzed the 5' RACE reads; it lists each CDR3 protein once, without DNA. The sample includes fewer than 400,000 distinct CDR3 sequences. The chain employs TRBV6-1 and TRBJ2-5; TCRdb's D gene call, TRBD1, goes unchecked for lack of DNA. Specimen: blood T cells: a sorted CD56 or NKG2C T cell subset, CD4+ or CD8+ T cells, or bulk PBMC T cells (not recorded which). This TCR came from a woman between 50 and 59 years old in good health. CDR3 loop: CASRMGPGRKNQETQYF.